The 15 T cell receptor beta chains listed next were all sequenced from one sample in a study of monozygotic twins with inflammatory bowel disease. Following a re-call of the 5' RACE reads, TCRdb has one entry per CDR3 protein and lacks DNA. This repertoire includes 300,000 to 350,000 distinct CDR3 sequences. What was sequenced was blood. Receptor source: a human donor with ulcerative colitis or Crohn's disease, or a healthy co-twin of an affected twin (not recorded which).

The chain carries TRBV2 and TRBJ2-7; TCRdb's D call, TRBD1, is unchecked because there is no DNA. The CDR3 consists of 17 residues. Per the germline V gene, CDR1 is SNHLY and CDR2 is FYNNEI. CDR3 sequence reads: CASSEVVAPDSSYEQYF.

The chain uses TRBV4-1 and TRBJ1-5. The CDR3 is 15 residues long. From germline, CDR1 is MGHRA and CDR2 YSYEKL. This chain's CDR3 is CASSVSVGGNQPQHF.

The chain recombines TRBV5-1 with TRBJ2-5. The V gene's germline CDR1 is SGHRS and CDR2 YFSETQ. This CDR3 spans 13 amino acids. The CDR3 reads CASSLEGQETQYF.

J is TRBJ2-7 and V is TRBV28; TCRdb lists TRBD2, though no DNA is available to test this call. This CDR3 spans 17 amino acids. The germline V gene has CDR1 MDHEN and CDR2 SYDVKM. CDR3 residues: CASSLVEGGRASYEQYF.

The V call is TRBV3-1, the J call TRBJ2-7; TCRdb calls TRBD2, which cannot be checked without DNA. CDR1 and CDR2 (germline): LGHDT, YNNKEL (reference sequence). CDR3 length: 16 residues. The chain's CDR3 is CASSPALAGAYYEQYF.

The chain carries TRBV7-2 and TRBJ2-3; TCRdb picks TRBD2, but there is no DNA to check that call. This CDR3 comprises 17 residues. Germline V CDR1 and CDR2: SGHTA, FQGNSA. CDR3 sequence: CASSVRGLSGGSDTQYF.

The V and J genes are TRBV11-2 and TRBJ2-3; without DNA, the TCRdb call of TRBD1 cannot be checked. Per germline, CDR1 SGHAT and CDR2 FQNNGV. The CDR3 loop spans 17 amino acids. This chain's CDR3 is CASSLGPGQYYTDTQYF.

The chain carries TRBV20-1 and TRBJ2-2; absent DNA, TCRdb's TRBD1 call cannot be checked. CDR3 length equals 13 residues. CDR1 is DFQATT and CDR2 is SNEGSKA in the germline V gene (reference sequence). CDR3 in amino acids: CSARTGVAGELFF.

This chain connects TRBV2 to TRBJ2-7; lacking DNA, the TRBD2 call made by TCRdb goes unchecked. This CDR3 has 12 amino acids. Germline values: CDR1 SNHLY, CDR2 FYNNEI. CDR3 in amino acids: CAGAASVYEQYF.

The chain recombines TRBV9 with TRBJ2-2; TCRdb's D gene call, TRBD1, goes unchecked for lack of DNA. Germline CDR1 and CDR2: SGDLS and YYNGEE. The CDR3 spans 19 residues. The chain's CDR3 is CASRPQPGAAPSGTGELFF.

The chain employs TRBV4-3 and TRBJ1-4; the TRBD1 assignment by TCRdb is unverifiable without DNA. The CDR3 totals 15 residues. Germline CDR1 LGHNA, CDR2 YSLEER. The CDR3 sequence: CASSQTGTGYEKLFF.

This chain connects TRBV29-1 to TRBJ1-1; TCRdb proposes TRBD1, but this gene call is untestable without DNA. The V gene's germline CDR1 is SQVTM and CDR2 ANQGSEA. The CDR3 is 14 amino acids. This CDR3 reads CSVDRTGVSTEAFF.

The chain links TRBV4-1 to TRBJ1-1; the D call from TCRdb, TRBD1, cannot be confirmed without DNA. From germline, CDR1 is MGHRA and CDR2 YSYEKL. This CDR3 has 15 residues. This CDR3 is CASSQLITGATEAFF.

The chain employs TRBV29-1 and TRBJ2-7; the TCRdb call, TRBD2, lacks DNA for checking. The length of the CDR3 is 14 residues. CDR1 and CDR2 (germline): SQVTM, ANQGSEA. The CDR3 reads CSVDNGGRGYEQYF.

The J gene is TRBJ2-7, the V gene TRBV4-3; with no DNA, the TCRdb D assignment of TRBD2 cannot be verified. CDR1 is LGHNA, CDR2 YSLEER, per germline. The CDR3 is 16 amino acids. The CDR3 loop reads CASSQDLRGLPGEQYF.